Listed here is a single T cell receptor (beta chain). Its antigen remains undetermined. No qualities accompany the bases; no much larger clone lies one base away. The data belong to a study of blood T cell repertoires in COVID-19 (dated by TCRdb to 2020 to 2021). Context from the whole study: Samples covering the acute and convalescent phases of COVID-19 were provided by collaborators in the United States, Italy and Spain. The material from the prospective study consisted of cDNA or gDNA derived from T cells, B-cell-depleted T cells, or PBMCs. Subjects who had been exposed to COVID-19, were actively infected with it, or had recovered from it provided the deeply sampled blood TCRbeta repertoires that made up the dataset. The repertoires were released in a freely available public database meant as a resource for research on the immune response to SARS-CoV-2. Samples came from the ongoing ImmuneRACE study (first 160 participants) plus 1,254 subjects from 6 global collaborators. A de-identified subject ID, COVID-19 status, age in years and sex were almost always included in the sample metadata. Where HLA class I and class II types were available, the types were taken from metadata supplied by the sample provider, not from assay-based typing. Broad study findings and their caveats: Clinical and demographic metadata were provided uncurated, with the amount varying by source and participant.

TCRbeta CDR3 regions were amplified from genomic DNA by means of the immunoSEQ Assay, a bias-controlled multiplex PCR. Concerning the study's data processing: The number of nucleated cells in each sample was estimated by amplification of reference gene primers within the assay. Sequence reads were collapsed and filtered to measure the absolute abundance of every unique TCRbeta CDR3 rearrangement. For each sample, productive Simpson clonality was calculated as the square root of Simpson's diversity index over productive rearrangements. The immuneACCESS repertoire file appears here via TCRdb, limited to in-frame rearrangements. These files lack a portion of the clones; in checked studies, under half of the deficit traces to unresolved V genes, and the cause of the others is not known. V, J and clone size reflect that table, while D and trimming were determined from the DNA. Across this sample there are over 85,000 clones, with around four fifths seen only once. The ten largest clones capture under 3.5% of the sample.

Unmatched junction bases come to 16, with V trimmed by 2 bases and J by 0 bases. CDR1 ENHRY and CDR2 SYGVKD were looked up in the germline V gene. From the cysteine up to the phenylalanine, the CDR3 has a length of 21 residues. Only the CDR3 region is kept as DNA, spanning 63 bases read in frame from base 1. Whole blood was collected in K2EDTA tubes by collaborating institutions according to the institutions' own protocols. For TCRbeta analysis, collaborators shipped samples as frozen whole blood, isolated PBMCs, or DNA extracted from either of those sample types. Recombination connected TRBV10-3 to TRBJ2-1; TRBD2 aligns with 10 central bases. Material for sequencing was peripheral blood. This sequence was found in a man in his forties or fifties with acute or convalescent COVID-19. The CDR3 amino acid sequence is: CAISEALGLAEGRSSYNEQFF. The bases are TGTGCCATCAGTGAGGCCCTTGGACTAGCGGAGGGACGGAGCTCCTACAATGAGCAGTTCTTC.